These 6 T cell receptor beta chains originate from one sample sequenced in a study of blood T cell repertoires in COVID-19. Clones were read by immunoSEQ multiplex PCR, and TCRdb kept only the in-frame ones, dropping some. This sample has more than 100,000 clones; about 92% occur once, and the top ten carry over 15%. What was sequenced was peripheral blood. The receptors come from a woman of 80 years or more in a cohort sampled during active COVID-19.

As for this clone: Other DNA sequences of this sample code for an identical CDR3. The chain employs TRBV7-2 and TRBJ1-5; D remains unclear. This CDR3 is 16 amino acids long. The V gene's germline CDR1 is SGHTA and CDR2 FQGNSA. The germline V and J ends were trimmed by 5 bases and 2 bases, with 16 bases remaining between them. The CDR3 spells CASSPGGLAGNQPQHF. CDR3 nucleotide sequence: TGTGCCAGCAGCCCAGGCGGGTTGGCTGGCAATCAGCCCCAGCATTTT.

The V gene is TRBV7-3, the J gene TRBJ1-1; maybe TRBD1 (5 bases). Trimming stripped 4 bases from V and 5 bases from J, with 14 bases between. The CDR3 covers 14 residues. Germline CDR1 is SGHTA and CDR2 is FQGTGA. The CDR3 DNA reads TGTGCCAGCAGCTCCCGACACGGGGGTACTGAAGCTTTCTTT. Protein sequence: CASSSRHGGTEAFF.

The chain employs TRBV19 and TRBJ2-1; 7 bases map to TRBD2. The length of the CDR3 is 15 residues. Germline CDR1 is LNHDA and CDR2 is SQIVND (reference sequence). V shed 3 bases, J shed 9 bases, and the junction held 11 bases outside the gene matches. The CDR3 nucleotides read TGTGCCAGTAGTATCCAGGGACTACCATTGGGTGAGCAGTTCTTC. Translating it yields CASSIQGLPLGEQFF.

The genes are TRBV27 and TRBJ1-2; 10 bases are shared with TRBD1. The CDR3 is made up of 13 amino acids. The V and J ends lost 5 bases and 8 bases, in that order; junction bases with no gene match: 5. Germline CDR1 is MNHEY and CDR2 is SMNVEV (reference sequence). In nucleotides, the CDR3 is TGTGCCAGCAGTGGGACAGGGGCAGGCGGCTACACCTTC. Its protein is CASSGTGAGGYTF.

CDR3 protein: CASSLTRGQGQPQHF. CDR3 in DNA: TGTGCCAGCTCACTTACTAGGGGGCAGGGACAGCCCCAGCATTTT. This chain uses TRBV18 with TRBJ1-5; TRBD1 matches at 7 bases. The CDR3 is 15 amino acids. The germline V gene has CDR1 KGHSH and CDR2 LQKENI. V lost 4 bases to trimming and J lost 7 bases; unmatched junction nucleotides: 10.

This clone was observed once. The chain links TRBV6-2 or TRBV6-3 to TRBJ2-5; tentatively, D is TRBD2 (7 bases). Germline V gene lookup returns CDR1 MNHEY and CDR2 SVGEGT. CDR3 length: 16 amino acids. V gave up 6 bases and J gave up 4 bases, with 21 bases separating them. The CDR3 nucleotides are TGTGCCAGCAGCCCGCCCGGGCCGGGGGGCCGAGAGACCCAGTACTTC. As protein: CASSPPGPGGRETQYF.